The 30 T cell receptor beta chains presented below share a single source sample, sequenced in a study of memory B cells and T cells in multiple sclerosis. Their specific antigens are unknown. After stimulus-free culture, autoproliferating CFSE-dim and non-proliferating CFSE-high T cells were sequenced separately. Cultures began with roughly 5x10^7 CFSE-labeled PBMCs, unstimulated for 6 to 7 days, with replicate wells pooled. Repertoires were generated with immunoSEQ multiplex PCR, while TCRdb's copy carries only in-frame clones and drops some. The sample has some 48,000 clones, about four fifths seen once; the top ten hold roughly 1%. Sequencing used PBMCs from blood kept in culture. The receptors derive from a human donor with multiple sclerosis.

This clone has only a few counts. The chain is built from TRBV5-1 and TRBJ2-7; tentatively, D is TRBD1 (6 bases). The CDR3 has 14 residues. Per the germline V gene, CDR1 is SGHRS and CDR2 is YFSETQ. V was clipped by 1 base and J by 0 bases, with 8 bases between them. The CDR3 loop reads CASSLTGSSYEQYF. DNA for the CDR3: TGCGCCAGCAGCTTGACAGGGAGCTCCTACGAGCAGTACTTC.

Here the CDR3 reads CASSFPGAEAFF. CDR3 DNA: TGTGCCAGCAGCTTCCCGGGCGCTGAAGCTTTCTTT. V usage is TRBV7-9 and J usage is TRBJ1-1; D ambiguous. The CDR3 sequence is 12 residues long. The germline V and J ends were trimmed by 3 bases and 6 bases, with 8 bases remaining between them. Germline V gene data show CDR1 as SEHNR and CDR2 as FQNEAQ (reference sequence).

The chain recombines TRBV7-2 with TRBJ2-3, with 12 bases that match TRBD2. V shed 5 bases, J shed 2 bases, and the junction held 8 bases outside the gene matches. There are 17 residues in the CDR3. Germline assignment: CDR1 SGHTA and CDR2 FQGNSA. This CDR3 reads CASSRGLAGRFTDTQYF. The CDR3 DNA is TGTGCCAGCAGCCGTGGACTAGCGGGGAGATTCACAGATACGCAGTATTTT.

The chain links TRBV7-3 to TRBJ1-1; tentatively, D is TRBD1 (5 bases). Trimming left V 2 bases short and J 1 base short, with 14 bases between. CDR1 is SGHTA and CDR2 is FQGTGA in the germline V gene. This CDR3 has 16 residues. CDR3: CASSLQGVSQNTEAFF. CDR3 nucleotide sequence: TGTGCCAGCAGCTTACAGGGTGTGTCACAGAACACTGAAGCTTTCTTT. The full variable domain, completed using reference TRBV7-3 and TRBJ1-1, is GAGVSQTPSNKVTEKGKYVELRCDPISGHTALYWYRQSLGQGPEFLIYFQGTGAADDSGLPNDRFFAVRPEGSVSTLKIQRTERGDSAVYLCASSLQGVSQNTEAFFGQGTRLTVV.

A few counts support this clone. The V gene is TRBV5-6, the J gene TRBJ2-3; D not certain. Trimming took off 3 bases at V and 1 base at J, with 9 bases between the two ends. This CDR3 region has 14 residues. Germline V gene data show CDR1 as SGHDT and CDR2 as YYEEEE. The CDR3 sequence: CASSSWTGTDTQYF. For the CDR3, the DNA is TGTGCCAGCAGCTCCTGGACGGGCACAGATACGCAGTATTTT. Together with reference TRBV5-6 and TRBJ2-3, the CDR3 gives the full variable domain: DAGVTQSPTHLIKTRGQQVTLRCSPKSGHDTVSWYQQALGQGPQFIFQYYEEEERQRGNFPDRFSGHQFPNYSSELNVNALLLGDSALYLCASSSWTGTDTQYFGPGTRLTVL.

The chain is built from TRBV6-5 and TRBJ1-5, with D unresolved. V dropped 5 bases and J dropped 6 bases, with 11 bases sitting between them. This CDR3 comprises 13 residues. Germline V lookup: CDR1 MNHEY, CDR2 SVGAGI. CDR3 sequence reads: CASSRAAGQPQHF. CDR3 DNA: TGTGCCAGCAGTCGCGCTGCGGGTCAGCCCCAGCATTTT.

DNA for the CDR3: TGCGCCAGCAGCTTGGTCCCAGGGGGGGACCAGTACTTC. Translation: CASSLVPGGDQYF. V is TRBV5-1 and J is TRBJ2-5, with D possibly called TRBD1 or TRBD2 (7 bases each). Germline-derived CDR1 and CDR2 are SGHRS and YFSETQ. Trimming took 0 bases from V and 10 from J, leaving 13 bases between them. The CDR3 runs to 13 residues.

CDR3 sequence: CASSTLGTAFQAFF. The CDR3 bases are TGTGCCAGCAGCACCCTTGGGACGGCCTTCCAAGCTTTCTTT. V and J are TRBV9 and TRBJ1-1; D may be TRBD1 (5 bases). CDR3 length: 14 residues. Germline V gives CDR1 SGDLS, CDR2 YYNGEE. Trimming cost V 4 bases and J 9 bases, with 19 bases left between them.

The chain uses TRBV27 and TRBJ1-1, with TRBD1 matching 8 bases. V shed 1 base, J shed 5 bases, and the junction held 6 bases outside the gene matches. This CDR3 is built from 15 residues. The germline CDR1 and CDR2 sequences are MNHEY and SMNVEV (reference sequence). In DNA form, the CDR3 reads TGTGCCAGCAGTTTATATTCAGGGGGCGAGACTGAAGCTTTCTTT. Translated: CASSLYSGGETEAFF.

The chain combines TRBV7-9 with TRBJ2-2, with D perhaps matching TRBD2 (5 bases). The V end was cut by 11 bases, the J end by 0 bases, with 16 bases between. The CDR3 has 15 amino acids. CDR1 is SEHNR and CDR2 is FQNEAQ in the germline V gene (reference sequence). CDR3 loop: CAVREGAANTGELFF. DNA for the CDR3: TGTGCCGTCCGAGAGGGCGCGGCGAACACCGGGGAGCTGTTTTTT.

This clone was detected a few times. The chain has TRBV18 and TRBJ2-5, with D possibly TRBD1 on 6 matching bases. Trimming took off 3 bases at V and 0 bases at J, with 11 bases between the two ends. The germline V gene encodes CDR1 KGHSH and CDR2 LQKENI. The CDR3 consists of 15 residues. CDR3 residues: CASSPPWDNQETQYF. CDR3 bases: TGTGCCAGCTCACCTCCTTGGGACAACCAAGAGACCCAGTACTTC.

The sample holds one count of this clone. The CDR3 sequence is CAWSTGTGVSYNEQFF. CDR3 nucleotide sequence: TGTGCCTGGAGTACCGGGACAGGGGTCTCCTACAATGAGCAGTTCTTC. J is TRBJ2-1 and V is TRBV30; 10 bases fit TRBD1. CDR3 length: 16 amino acids. V shed 2 bases, J shed 0 bases, and the junction held 4 bases outside the gene matches. The V gene's germline CDR1 is GTSNPN and CDR2 SVGIG (reference sequence). Using reference TRBV30 and TRBJ2-1 for the parts outside the CDR3, the full variable domain is SQTIHQWPATLVQPVGSPLSLECTVEGTSNPNLYWYRQAAGRGLQLLFYSVGIGQISSEVPQNLSASRPQDRQFILSSKKLLLSDSGFYLCAWSTGTGVSYNEQFFGPGTRLTVL.

This clone was observed a handful of times. This chain connects TRBV6-4 to TRBJ2-7; D is undetermined. The CDR3 has 13 amino acids. V was cut by 3 bases and J by 3 bases, with 9 bases left in between. Looked up from germline, CDR1 is MRHNA and CDR2 is SNTAGT. The CDR3 protein is CASSEGPNYEQYF. The CDR3 DNA sequence: TGTGCCAGCAGTGAAGGGCCTAACTACGAGCAGTACTTC.

Remarks on this clone: The junction does not match germline at one end; this may be a read error. The chain couples TRBV20-1 to TRBJ1-5; D gene uncertain. This CDR3 comprises 10 residues. CDR1 is DFQATT, CDR2 SNEGSKA, per germline (reference sequence). In nucleotides, the CDR3 is TGCAGTGCTAGCCATCAGCCCCAGCATTTT. This encodes CSASHQPQHF.

The rearrangement joins TRBV30 to TRBJ1-2; no clear D. Germline lookup yields CDR1 GTSNPN and CDR2 SVGIG (reference sequence). V lost 0 bases and J 2 bases, leaving 7 bases between the germline ends. CDR3 size: 13 residues. As DNA, the CDR3 is TGTGCCTGGAGTGTAGCCATGAACTATGGCTACACCTTC. It codes for CAWSVAMNYGYTF. Complete variable domain (other parts from reference TRBV30 and TRBJ1-2): SQTIHQWPATLVQPVGSPLSLECTVEGTSNPNLYWYRQAAGRGLQLLFYSVGIGQISSEVPQNLSASRPQDRQFILSSKKLLLSDSGFYLCAWSVAMNYGYTFGSGTRLTVV.

The chain recombines TRBV9 with TRBJ1-6; unclear D gene. Trimming shortened V by 0 bases and J by 11 bases, and 9 bases separated the two germline ends. Germline V CDR1 and CDR2: SGDLS, YYNGEE. The CDR3 length is 13 residues. CDR3 in amino acids: CASSVGTNPPLHF. The DNA for the CDR3 is TGTGCCAGCAGCGTAGGGACCAATCCACCCCTCCACTTT.

As to this clone: Without the conserved terminal phenylalanine or tryptophan, this CDR3 likely stems from a read error. The chain joins TRBV7-2 to TRBJ2-7, with D unclear. Germline lookup yields CDR1 SGHTA and CDR2 FQGNSA. The length of the CDR3 is 13 residues. V lost 4 bases to trimming and J lost 3 bases, with 10 bases between them. DNA of the CDR3: TGTGCCAGCAGCTACACACACTTCTACGAGCAGTACCTC. Encoded protein: CASSYTHFYEQYL.

This clone was seen a few times. The chain links TRBV5-5 to TRBJ2-5; tentatively, D is TRBD1 (6 bases). Germline V lookup: CDR1 SGHKS, CDR2 YYEKEE (reference sequence). The CDR3 extends over 16 amino acids. V gave up 4 bases and J gave up 0 bases, with 16 bases separating them. CDR3 bases: TGTGCCAGCAGCCCGCTGAGGACAGATTACCAAGAGACCCAGTACTTC. Amino acids: CASSPLRTDYQETQYF.

This chain links TRBV6-5 with TRBJ1-2, with D tentatively TRBD1 (5 bases). CDR3 length equals 14 residues. Germline values: CDR1 MNHEY, CDR2 SVGAGI. V lost 6 bases and J lost 4, with 15 bases in between. The CDR3, as DNA: TGTGCCAGCAGATCGGGACTCGATGTCTATGGCTACACCTTC. Translated, it gives CASRSGLDVYGYTF.

J is TRBJ1-2 and V is TRBV6-5, with 7 positions matching TRBD1. CDR1 MNHEY and CDR2 SVGAGI come from the germline V gene. The CDR3 is 14 amino acids. J lost 7 bases, V lost 5 bases, and 10 bases had no gene match. The CDR3 DNA sequence: TGTGCCAGCAGTAACAGAGGGGGCTATGCTGGCTACACCTTC. Its protein is CASSNRGGYAGYTF.

The gene calls are TRBV6-1 and TRBJ2-3; TRBD1 might be the D (6 bases). Per the germline V gene, CDR1 is MNHNS and CDR2 is SASEGT. Trimming pared 4 bases from V and 2 bases from J, leaving 10 bases between. The length of the CDR3 is 14 residues. CDR3 loop: CASSGWGHTDTQYF. CDR3 coding DNA: TGTGCCAGCAGTGGATGGGGGCACACAGATACGCAGTATTTT.

The V and J genes are TRBV5-1 and TRBJ2-5; D may be TRBD1 (6 bases). Trimming removed 7 bases from V and 0 bases from J, with 10 bases in between. The CDR3 totals 13 residues. Germline V gives CDR1 SGHRS, CDR2 YFSETQ. The CDR3 bases are TGCGCCAGCTTTAGGGGGAACCAAGAGACCCAGTACTTC. It translates to CASFRGNQETQYF.

The chain joins TRBV30 to TRBJ1-6; no clear D. V lost 0 bases, J lost 9 bases, and 6 bases lay in between. Germline V gene data show CDR1 as GTSNPN and CDR2 as SVGIG (reference sequence). The CDR3 has 12 residues. The CDR3 sequence is CAWSVRGSPLHF. The CDR3 DNA follows: TGTGCCTGGAGTGTACGGGGTTCACCCCTCCACTTT.

CDR3 DNA: TGCGCCAGCAGCTTGTTCGGAAATGGCTACACCTTC. Its translation: CASSLFGNGYTF. This rearrangement joins TRBV5-1 to TRBJ1-2; D call uncertain. Trimming took off 1 base at V and 6 bases at J, with 7 bases between the two ends. The CDR3 spans 12 residues. Germline-derived CDR1 and CDR2 are SGHRS and YFSETQ.

The rearrangement uses TRBV5-1 and TRBJ1-2; unclear D gene. Germline CDR1 is SGHRS and CDR2 is YFSETQ. CDR3 length: 16 amino acids. V dropped 0 bases and J dropped 4 bases, with 16 bases sitting between them. CDR3 region: CASSLVGPGSPYGYTF. The CDR3, as DNA: TGCGCCAGCAGCTTGGTAGGTCCAGGTAGTCCCTATGGCTACACCTTC.

V gene TRBV2 combines with J gene TRBJ2-7, with 13 positions matching TRBD2. Germline CDR1 reads SNHLY; CDR2 reads FYNNEI. The CDR3 is made up of 14 amino acids. Germline trimming cut 4 bases from V and 4 bases from J; bases unmatched to any gene: 1. The DNA for the CDR3 is TGTGCCAGCAGTGGACTAGCGGGGGGTTACGAGCAGTACTTC. It encodes CASSGLAGGYEQYF.

The chain has TRBV6-6 and TRBJ1-1; no definite D call. Trimming stripped 0 bases from V and 0 bases from J, with 5 bases between. CDR1 is MNHNY and CDR2 is SVGAGI in the germline V gene (reference sequence). This CDR3 is built from 14 residues. The CDR3 nucleotides are TGTGCCAGCAGTTACTCGGGGTTGAACACTGAAGCTTTCTTT. This sequence encodes CASSYSGLNTEAFF.

This rearrangement joins TRBV9 to TRBJ2-5; maybe TRBD2 (6 bases). V lost 4 bases and J 5 bases, leaving 18 bases between the germline ends. Germline V lookup: CDR1 SGDLS, CDR2 YYNGEE. This CDR3 has 15 amino acids. The CDR3 DNA is TGTGCCAGCAGCCTAGGGACTCGACGTGGGGAGACCCAGTACTTC. Protein product: CASSLGTRRGETQYF.

The chain employs TRBV2 and TRBJ1-5; 9 nucleotides match TRBD1. Germline CDR1 SNHLY, CDR2 FYNNEI. V trimming: 11 bases; J trimming: 3 bases; junction bases outside the gene matches: 14. This CDR3 is 16 amino acids long. As DNA, the CDR3 is TGTGCCTCCAAGTCCCTTACAGGGGGCCACAATCAGCCCCAGCATTTT. It yields the protein CASKSLTGGHNQPQHF.

V usage is TRBV2 and J usage is TRBJ1-6; D gene uncertain. CDR1 and CDR2 (germline): SNHLY, FYNNEI. The CDR3 consists of 12 residues. V lost 0 bases, J lost 14 bases, and 8 bases lay in between. The CDR3 nucleotides are TGTGCCAGCAGTGAAGCGGGTCTGGCCCTCCACTTT. This codes for CASSEAGLALHF.